This T cell receptor beta chain is from a study of shared T cell receptors in the human thymus. Per germline, CDR1 LNHDA and CDR2 SQIVND (reference sequence). This CDR3 contains 16 residues. Trimming removed 3 bases from V and 5 bases from J; junction bases left unmatched: 11. Measured with immunoSEQ multiplex PCR; TCRdb has only the in-frame clones, and not every one. This sample has about 400,000 clones, with 95% found just once. The sequenced sample was thymocytes. The receptor comes from a human donor. The chain employs TRBV19 and TRBJ2-7; 9 bases are a match to TRBD2. This chain's CDR3 is CASSIDPGTSPNEQYF. CDR3 DNA sequence: TGTGCCAGTAGTATCGACCCCGGGACTAGCCCCAACGAGCAGTACTTC.